These 2 T cell receptor beta chains came from one sample sequenced in a study of a mutant IDH1 vaccine in newly diagnosed glioma. Profiling relied on immunoSEQ multiplex PCR, and the TCRdb table lists in-frame clones only, not all of them. This table has about 36,000 clones, 80% appearing once. Time point meaning: week 11, during vaccination. Doses of 300 ug of mutant IDH1 20-mer peptide were given with topical imiquimod. Their antigens are not known. Sequences were derived from peripheral blood mononuclear cells (PBMCs), sampled from a glioma patient whose treatment included an IDH1 peptide vaccine. The receptors come from a woman aged 25 to 39 with glioma. Some clones in this sample may be carry-over from other donors' samples.

The J gene is TRBJ2-4, the V gene TRBV19; TRBD1 aligns across 9 bases. Germline-derived CDR1 and CDR2 are LNHDA and SQIVND (reference sequence). Trimming took 3 bases from V and 3 from J; bases not matched to a gene: 15. The CDR3 length is 19 residues. CDR3 DNA sequence: TGTGCCAGTAGTATCTGGACAGGGGTTGTTTGGTCGGACAAAAACATTCAGTACTTC. Protein product: CASSIWTGVVWSDKNIQYF.

As for this clone: Other DNA sequences in this sample translate to the same CDR3. The CDR3 spells CASSPDREYGYTF. The CDR3 DNA is TGTGCCAGCTCACCAGACAGGGAATATGGCTACACCTTC. This rearrangement joins TRBV18 to TRBJ1-2; 7 nucleotides agree with TRBD1. The germline V gene has CDR1 KGHSH and CDR2 LQKENI. The CDR3 is made up of 13 amino acids. After removal of 2 bases from V and 5 bases from J, the junction contained 2 bases not matched to a gene.